The 28 T cell receptor beta chains given below trace back to one sample, sequenced in a study of radiotherapy plus CTLA-4 blockade in lung cancer. Assay used: immunoSEQ multiplex PCR; TCRdb lists only in-frame clones, some missing. The table lists approximately 82,000 clones, approximately 83% of them singletons, with roughly 15% in the top ten. The source material was peripheral blood, sampled from a patient treated with radiotherapy plus ipilimumab. These receptors were taken from a human donor with non-small cell lung cancer that progressed on radiotherapy plus ipilimumab.

The CDR3 here is CASSSGLAGGYNEQFF. The CDR3 DNA is TGCGCCAGCAGCTCTGGACTAGCGGGGGGGTACAATGAGCAGTTCTTC. The chain joins TRBV5-1 to TRBJ2-1, with 15 bases that match TRBD2. The CDR3 covers 16 residues. The germline V gene has CDR1 SGHRS and CDR2 YFSETQ. Losses at the gene ends were 3 bases for V and 4 bases for J; bases not matched to a gene: 2.

Of note for this clone: An end of the junction does not agree with germline; a read error may underlie this. The rearrangement joins TRBV28 to TRBJ2-2; D remains ambiguous. This CDR3 spans 17 amino acids. Looked up from germline, CDR1 is MDHEN and CDR2 is SYDVKM. The CDR3 region has the DNA TGTGCCTGCAGTTTGTTAGGGCAGGCTAGAAGCACCGGGGAGCTGTTTTTT. It yields the protein CACSLLGQARSTGELFF.

This clone was found a few times. This chain joins TRBV6-1 and TRBJ2-7; D may correspond to TRBD1 or TRBD2 (6 bases each). Germline V gene lookup returns CDR1 MNHNS and CDR2 SASEGT. Trimming cost V 6 bases and J 2 bases, with 14 bases left between them. This CDR3 comprises 14 residues. CDR3 DNA sequence: TGTGCCAGCAGGGGGGGCATCGCGACCTACGAGCAGTACTTC. Its protein product is CASRGGIATYEQYF.

V is TRBV18 and J is TRBJ2-3; the D gene is possibly TRBD1 (5 bases). CDR3 length: 12 residues. V lost 4 bases, J lost 6 bases, and 8 bases lay in between. Per germline, CDR1 KGHSH and CDR2 LQKENI. CDR3 residues: CASSRGRDTQYF. The CDR3 DNA is TGTGCCAGCTCACGGGGCAGGGATACGCAGTATTTT.

The rearrangement joins TRBV5-4 to TRBJ2-5; TRBD1 aligns across 11 bases. The CDR3 is made up of 15 amino acids. After removal of 3 bases from V and 2 bases from J, the junction contained 3 bases not matched to a gene. Germline V gene data show CDR1 as SGHNT and CDR2 as YYREEE (reference sequence). CDR3 sequence: CASSSDRGRQETQYF. Here the CDR3 DNA reads TGTGCCAGCAGCTCGGACAGGGGGCGTCAAGAGACCCAGTACTTC.

The genes are TRBV9 and TRBJ2-5; D unclear. Germline V gene sequence: CDR1 SGDLS, CDR2 YYNGEE. The CDR3 contains 16 residues. V shed 0 bases and J shed 1 base, with 13 bases lying between them. The CDR3 sequence is CASSVDSNQPQETQYF. The CDR3 nucleotides are TGTGCCAGCAGCGTAGACTCAAACCAACCCCAAGAGACCCAGTACTTC.

The CDR3 coding sequence is TGTGCCAGCAGTGAAGCCGGTGGAACGGGAGCCAGCGCGGAGACCCAGTACTTC. Its translation is CASSEAGGTGASAETQYF. The chain has TRBV2 and TRBJ2-5, with D possibly being TRBD2 (6 bases). With 0 bases removed from V and 5 bases from J, the gap between germline ends came to 22 bases. The CDR3 contains 18 residues. Germline V gives CDR1 SNHLY, CDR2 FYNNEI.

The rearrangement joins TRBV6-1 to TRBJ2-1; weak D call: TRBD2 (5 bases). This CDR3 contains 15 residues. The germline V gene has CDR1 MNHNS and CDR2 SASEGT. Trimming cost V 10 bases and J 1 base, with 17 bases left between them. CDR3 sequence: CANSESLGSYNEQFF. CDR3 nucleotide sequence: TGTGCCAACAGCGAGTCACTAGGGTCCTACAATGAGCAGTTCTTC.

V and J are TRBV6-6 and TRBJ2-7; 8 positions agree with TRBD1. The trim removed 2 bases at V and 0 bases at J, leaving 3 bases unmatched. Germline V gene data show CDR1 as MNHNY and CDR2 as SVGAGI (reference sequence). The CDR3 length is 15 residues. The CDR3 bases are TGTGCCAGCAGTTACCTACAGGGGGACTCCTACGAGCAGTACTTC. It translates to CASSYLQGDSYEQYF.

The gene calls are TRBV5-1 and TRBJ2-5, with a tentative D call TRBD1 (5 bases). The CDR3 length is 14 residues. The germline gives CDR1 SGHRS, CDR2 YFSETQ. Trimming took off 2 bases at V and 5 bases at J, with 13 bases between the two ends. The CDR3 DNA reads as TGCGCCAGCAGCTTAGGACACTCCGGGGAGACCCAGTACTTC. Protein sequence: CASSLGHSGETQYF.

V usage is TRBV5-6 and J usage is TRBJ2-5; 8 bases align to TRBD1. This CDR3 spans 15 amino acids. CDR1 is SGHDT, CDR2 YYEEEE, per germline. V lost 5 bases, J lost 5 bases, and 11 bases stayed unmatched. The CDR3 loop reads CASSFRGTGGETQYF. CDR3 bases: TGTGCCAGCAGTTTTCGGGGAACAGGGGGGGAGACCCAGTACTTC.

The V gene is TRBV27, the J gene TRBJ2-7, with 8 bases identical to TRBD1. The CDR3 contains 13 residues. The J segment lost 3 bases and the V segment lost 4 bases, leaving 2 bases of the junction unmatched. Per the germline V gene, CDR1 is MNHEY and CDR2 is SMNVEV (reference sequence). CDR3 sequence: CASSSGQGYEQYF. The DNA for the CDR3 is TGTGCCAGCAGTTCAGGACAGGGCTACGAGCAGTACTTC.

The rearrangement uses TRBV29-1 and TRBJ1-2, with D unresolved. The CDR3 contains 10 residues. V lost 7 bases, J lost 3 bases, and 6 bases lay in between. Germline CDR1 reads SQVTM; CDR2 reads ANQGSEA. The CDR3 spells CSAGDYGYTF. CDR3 DNA: TGCAGCGCCGGGGACTATGGCTACACCTTC.

The chain combines TRBV18 with TRBJ1-6, with D possibly TRBD1 on 5 matching bases. Trimming took off 4 bases at V and 0 bases at J, with 13 bases between the two ends. Germline V gene lookup returns CDR1 KGHSH and CDR2 LQKENI. The CDR3 has 17 residues. The CDR3 nucleotides are TGTGCCAGCTCACTGGGACGGACCAGCTCCTATAATTCACCCCTCCACTTT. This translates into CASSLGRTSSYNSPLHF.

The chain employs TRBV7-2 and TRBJ2-3; D remains unclear. CDR3 length equals 15 residues. Germline CDR1 reads SGHTA; CDR2 reads FQGNSA. V lost 5 bases, J lost 0 bases, and 12 bases lay in between. CDR3 sequence: CASSPPPLSTDTQYF. CDR3 DNA sequence: TGTGCCAGCAGCCCCCCTCCCTTAAGCACAGATACGCAGTATTTT.

The chain links TRBV28 to TRBJ2-3, with 7 nucleotides matching TRBD2. After removal of 6 bases from V and 2 bases from J, the junction contained 5 bases not matched to a gene. Germline values: CDR1 MDHEN, CDR2 SYDVKM. The CDR3 has 14 amino acids. As DNA, the CDR3 is TGTGCCAGCAGGAACGGGGGGATCACAGATACGCAGTATTTT. This sequence encodes CASRNGGITDTQYF.

The V and J genes are TRBV11-2 and TRBJ2-2, with D hard to call. V lost 3 bases and J 4 bases, leaving 6 bases between the germline ends. The CDR3 length is 13 residues. Germline CDR1 and CDR2: SGHAT and FQNNGV. The CDR3 loop is CASSFWGTGELFF. In DNA form, the CDR3 reads TGTGCCAGCAGCTTTTGGGGCACCGGGGAGCTGTTTTTT. The whole variable domain, remainder taken from reference TRBV11-2 and TRBJ2-2, is EAGVAQSPRYKIIEKRQSVAFWCNPISGHATLYWYQQILGQGPKLLIQFQNNGVVDDSQLPKDRFSAERLKGVDSTLKIQPAKLEDSAVYLCASSFWGTGELFFGEGSRLTVL.

The J gene is TRBJ2-3, the V gene TRBV5-1; 7 bases line up with TRBD1. Germline assignment: CDR1 SGHRS and CDR2 YFSETQ. The CDR3 is 14 residues long. V shed 3 bases and J 3 bases; nucleotides not matched to a gene: 4. CDR3 sequence reads: CASSYNRGTDTQYF. As DNA, the CDR3 is TGCGCCAGCAGCTATAACAGGGGAACAGATACGCAGTATTTT.

J is TRBJ1-2 and V is TRBV5-8; D is unresolved. The V gene lost 4 bases and the J gene lost 9 bases, with 16 bases spanning the gap. The CDR3 has 13 amino acids. From germline, CDR1 is SGHTS and CDR2 YDEGEE. CDR3 nucleotide sequence: TGTGCCAGCAGCCCTCGGGCCTGGGGTAGCTACACCTTC. Residues: CASSPRAWGSYTF.

J is TRBJ2-7 and V is TRBV29-1, with 9 positions matching TRBD2. Trimming removed 4 bases from V and 4 bases from J; junction bases left unmatched: 5. There are 13 residues in the CDR3. The germline V gene encodes CDR1 SQVTM and CDR2 ANQGSEA. The chain's CDR3 is CSVGGGGLYEQYF. The CDR3 nucleotides read TGCAGCGTTGGCGGGGGGGGTTTGTACGAGCAGTACTTC.

This rearrangement joins TRBV7-2 to TRBJ1-4, with D possibly TRBD1 on 5 matching bases. CDR1 and CDR2 (germline): SGHTA, FQGNSA. CDR3 length equals 16 residues. The V gene lost 0 bases and the J gene lost 0 bases, with 8 bases spanning the gap. The CDR3 is CASSLADRSTNEKLFF. For the CDR3, the DNA is TGTGCCAGCAGCTTAGCAGACAGATCAACTAATGAAAAACTGTTTTTT.

The chain employs TRBV4-3 and TRBJ1-5; D is possibly TRBD1 (6 bases). The V end was cut by 0 bases, the J end by 7 bases, with 13 bases between. Per germline, CDR1 LGHNA and CDR2 YSLEER. The CDR3 extends over 15 amino acids. The CDR3, as DNA: TGCGCCAGCAGCCAAGATTGGGCAGGGGCCCAGCCCCAGCATTTT. It yields the protein CASSQDWAGAQPQHF.

The chain uses TRBV5-1 and TRBJ1-4; 10 bases line up with TRBD1. The CDR3 is 15 amino acids. J gave up 8 bases and V 3 bases, and 7 bases lay outside the gene matches. In germline, CDR1 is SGHRS, CDR2 YFSETQ. This chain's CDR3 is CASSSETGGREKLFF. As DNA, the CDR3 is TGCGCCAGCAGCTCTGAGACAGGGGGCAGGGAAAAACTGTTTTTT.

The chain joins TRBV5-1 to TRBJ1-1; 10 bases map to TRBD1. Germline V gives CDR1 SGHRS, CDR2 YFSETQ. V shed 7 bases and J 0 bases; nucleotides not matched to a gene: 3. This CDR3 comprises 14 residues. CDR3 amino acids: CASQTGGVNTEAFF. CDR3 sequence (DNA): TGCGCCAGCCAGACAGGGGGCGTGAACACTGAAGCTTTCTTT. The whole variable domain, filled in from reference TRBV5-1 and TRBJ1-1, reads KAGVTQTPRYLIKTRGQQVTLSCSPISGHRSVSWYQQTPGQGLQFLFEYFSETQRNKGNFPGRFSGRQFSNSRSEMNVSTLELGDSALYLCASQTGGVNTEAFFGQGTRLTVV.

CDR3 DNA sequence: TGTGCCAGCAGCTTAGCAGGGGTCAATCAGCCCCAGCATTTT. Encoded protein: CASSLAGVNQPQHF. V usage is TRBV7-9 and J usage is TRBJ1-5, with a weak D call TRBD1 (5 bases). The germline V gene encodes CDR1 SEHNR and CDR2 FQNEAQ (reference sequence). This CDR3 spans 14 amino acids. Between the trimmed V and J ends, which lost 0 bases and 3 bases, there was a span of 6 bases. Full variable domain (outside the CDR3, taken from reference TRBV7-9 and TRBJ1-5): DTGVSQNPRHKITKRGQNVTFRCDPISEHNRLYWYRQTLGQGPEFLTYFQNEAQLEKSRLLSDRFSAERPKGSFSTLEIQRTEQGDSAMYLCASSLAGVNQPQHFGDGTRLSIL.

The J gene is TRBJ2-2, the V gene TRBV18; TRBD2 aligns across 7 bases. Trimming took 5 bases from V and 2 from J; bases not matched to a gene: 11. The CDR3 sequence is 17 residues long. The germline V gene has CDR1 KGHSH and CDR2 LQKENI. The CDR3 region has the DNA TGTGCCAGCTCAAGAGGTAACGGGAGGATCAACACCGGGGAGCTGTTTTTT. Translation gives CASSRGNGRINTGELFF.

This rearrangement joins TRBV5-4 to TRBJ1-3; D is possibly TRBD1 (5 bases). Germline V gene sequence: CDR1 SGHNT, CDR2 YYREEE (reference sequence). The CDR3 is 16 amino acids. Trimming left V 0 bases short and J 3 bases short, with 13 bases between. The chain's CDR3 is CASSLDRIGSGNTIYF. CDR3 coding DNA: TGTGCCAGCAGCTTGGACAGGATTGGGAGTGGAAACACCATATATTTT.

The chain combines TRBV27 with TRBJ2-1; TRBD2 is a possible D gene (5 bases). The V gene's germline CDR1 is MNHEY and CDR2 SMNVEV (reference sequence). V shed 2 bases and J shed 6 bases, with 11 bases lying between them. This CDR3 has 14 amino acids. CDR3 sequence (DNA): TGTGCCAGCAGTTTACGGGAACATTTCAATGAGCAGTTCTTC. Protein: CASSLREHFNEQFF.